A single sample gave rise to the 21 T cell receptor beta chains below, sequenced in a study of cytomegalovirus exposure and HLA in healthy donors. Primers included in the PCR were 60 Vbeta and 13 Jbeta primers. Repertoires were generated with immunoSEQ multiplex PCR, while TCRdb's copy carries only in-frame clones and drops some. The profile shows 150,000 or so clones, roughly 79% of them singletons. Specimen: PBMCs. The receptor source for this set is a man younger than 45 in good health and CMV-seropositive.

The chain employs TRBV5-4 and TRBJ1-1; tentative D call: TRBD1 (5 bases). V was clipped by 3 bases and J by 2 bases, with 11 bases between them. CDR1 SGHNT and CDR2 YYREEE come from the germline V gene (reference sequence). The CDR3 is 14 residues long. This CDR3 is CASSSRQFNTEAFF. The CDR3 region has the DNA TGTGCCAGCAGCTCCAGACAGTTTAACACTGAAGCTTTCTTT.

The V gene is TRBV5-1, the J gene TRBJ2-1, with D perhaps TRBD2 (6 bases). The CDR3 is 16 amino acids. V lost 5 bases to trimming and J lost 9 bases, with 24 bases between them. Germline lookup yields CDR1 SGHRS and CDR2 YFSETQ. The CDR3 spells CASSPTAGTLAGEQFF. The CDR3 bases are TGCGCCAGCAGTCCAACAGCCGGGACTTTAGCAGGTGAGCAGTTCTTC.

The V call is TRBV19, the J call TRBJ2-3; 10 positions match TRBD2. The V gene's germline CDR1 is LNHDA and CDR2 SQIVND (reference sequence). The J segment lost 5 bases and the V segment lost 3 bases, leaving 14 bases of the junction unmatched. The CDR3 is made up of 18 amino acids. CDR3 sequence (DNA): TGTGCCAGTAGTATGTGGGGATTGGGACTAGCGAAGGAAGATACGCAGTATTTT. The encoded protein is CASSMWGLGLAKEDTQYF. The entire variable domain, with the rest obtained from reference TRBV19 and TRBJ2-3, is as follows: DGGITQSPKYLFRKEGQNVTLSCEQNLNHDAMYWYRQDPGQGLRLIYYSQIVNDFQKGDIAEGYSVSREKKESFPLTVTSAQKNPTAFYLCASSMWGLGLAKEDTQYFGPGTRLTVL.

The chain couples TRBV5-6 to TRBJ2-5, with TRBD2 as a possible D gene (6 bases). The CDR3 spans 14 residues. V was cut by 3 bases and J by 11 bases, with 20 bases left in between. Germline-derived CDR1 and CDR2 are SGHDT and YYEEEE. Here the CDR3 DNA reads TGTGCCAGCAGCTGGGGGGACTCCCTCGGTGAGCAGTACTTC. Translated, it gives CASSWGDSLGEQYF.

The chain uses TRBV5-1 and TRBJ2-7; D is unresolved. Trimming took off 2 bases at V and 7 bases at J, with 13 bases between the two ends. Germline V lookup: CDR1 SGHRS, CDR2 YFSETQ. The CDR3 contains 13 residues. The CDR3 DNA is TGCGCCAGCAGCTTTGGCCAGAGGTGGGAGCAGTACTTC. Amino acids: CASSFGQRWEQYF.

The chain couples TRBV28 to TRBJ1-1; maybe TRBD1 (5 bases). V lost 5 bases and J 6 bases, leaving 10 bases between the germline ends. The CDR3 contains 12 residues. In germline, CDR1 is MDHEN, CDR2 SYDVKM. CDR3 sequence reads: CASSPRVSEAFF. The CDR3 region has the DNA TGTGCCAGCAGTCCCAGGGTATCTGAAGCTTTCTTT.

V and J are TRBV15 and TRBJ2-3, with unresolved D. Looked up from germline, CDR1 is LNHNV and CDR2 is YYDKDF (reference sequence). The CDR3 is 17 residues long. Trimming took off 0 bases at V and 3 bases at J, with 16 bases between the two ends. The CDR3 reads CATSRDHLLSTTDTQYF. In nucleotides, the CDR3 is TGTGCCACCAGCAGAGATCATCTACTATCCACGACAGATACGCAGTATTTT.

The chain couples TRBV28 to TRBJ1-2; D unresolved. Germline V gene lookup returns CDR1 MDHEN and CDR2 SYDVKM. CDR3 length: 14 residues. Trimming removed 6 bases from V and 0 bases from J, with 11 bases in between. The CDR3 region is CASSRTGTNYGYTF. The CDR3 DNA reads TGTGCCAGCAGCCGGACCGGGACTAACTATGGCTACACCTTC.

This sequence joins TRBV5-1 and TRBJ2-5, with 7 bases identical to TRBD1. The junction had 2 bases not matched to a gene; V was cut back by 1 base and J by 5 bases. Germline V gene data show CDR1 as SGHRS and CDR2 as YFSETQ. This CDR3 spans 13 amino acids. In DNA, the CDR3 is TGCGCCAGCAGCTTGAACAGGGGTGAGACCCAGTACTTC. This translates into CASSLNRGETQYF.

This clone has more than one count but fewer than ten. The chain uses TRBV5-1 and TRBJ2-3; 7 bases fit TRBD2. Germline assignment: CDR1 SGHRS and CDR2 YFSETQ. CDR3 size: 15 residues. The ends lost 0 bases at V and 1 base at J; junction bases unmatched: 2. In DNA, the CDR3 is TGCGCCAGCAGCTTGGATCTAGCGGGCACAGATACGCAGTATTTT. Encoded protein: CASSLDLAGTDTQYF.

J is TRBJ2-1 and V is TRBV15; 7 positions match TRBD1. Losses at the gene ends were 5 bases for V and 3 bases for J; bases not matched to a gene: 1. The CDR3 is made up of 13 amino acids. Germline-derived CDR1 and CDR2 are LNHNV and YYDKDF (reference sequence). The CDR3: CATSQGDYNEQFF. The CDR3 DNA sequence: TGTGCCACCAGCCAGGGGGACTACAATGAGCAGTTCTTC.

J is TRBJ2-2 and V is TRBV11-2; 10 bases are shared with TRBD2. This CDR3 is 14 amino acids long. Looked up from germline, CDR1 is SGHAT and CDR2 is FQNNGV. V shed 6 bases, J shed 8 bases, and the junction held 6 bases outside the gene matches. CDR3 DNA: TGTGCCAGCAGGAGGGCTAGCGGGAGAGGGGAGCTGTTTTTT. Its translation is CASRRASGRGELFF.

The chain couples TRBV5-1 to TRBJ2-1; 9 nucleotides agree with TRBD1. This CDR3 is built from 17 residues. Looked up from germline, CDR1 is SGHRS and CDR2 is YFSETQ. Trimming cost V 4 bases and J 0 bases; bases outside gene matches: 8. The DNA of the CDR3 is TGCGCCAGCAGCCTGGACAGGGGTTATAGCTCCTACAATGAGCAGTTCTTC. Amino acids: CASSLDRGYSSYNEQFF.

The genes are TRBV5-4 and TRBJ1-1; D may be TRBD1 (5 bases). Germline V CDR1 and CDR2: SGHNT, YYREEE (reference sequence). V gave up 5 bases and J gave up 4 bases, with 15 bases separating them. The CDR3 runs 14 residues. CDR3 DNA: TGTGCCAGCAGGTTTCAGTCGGGGGGCACTGAAGCTTTCTTT. This gives the protein CASRFQSGGTEAFF. The whole variable domain, remainder taken from reference TRBV5-4 and TRBJ1-1, is ETGVTQSPTHLIKTRGQQVTLRCSSQSGHNTVSWYQQALGQGPQFIFQYYREEENGRGNFPPRFSGLQFPNYSSELNVNALELDDSALYLCASRFQSGGTEAFFGQGTRLTVV.

The V gene is TRBV7-6, the J gene TRBJ2-2; 8 bases are shared with TRBD2. Germline CDR1 and CDR2: SGHVS and FNYEAQ. This CDR3 is 16 amino acids long. V gave up 3 bases and J gave up 0 bases; unmatched junction bases: 3. Here the CDR3 reads CASSLTSDPNTGELFF. CDR3 bases: TGTGCCAGCAGCTTGACTAGCGACCCGAACACCGGGGAGCTGTTTTTT.

Only one count was recorded for this clone. The CDR3 spells CASTLLQGTDTQYF. For the CDR3, the DNA is TGTGCCAGCACCTTGCTACAGGGCACAGATACGCAGTATTTT. The V and J genes are TRBV28 and TRBJ2-3; TRBD1 might be the D (5 bases). CDR3 length: 14 residues. Germline assignment: CDR1 MDHEN and CDR2 SYDVKM. V was shortened by 7 bases and J by 1 base, with 12 bases between the two germline ends. The full variable domain, rest sourced from reference TRBV28 and TRBJ2-3, is DVKVTQSSRYLVKRTGEKVFLECVQDMDHENMFWYRQDPGLGLRLIYFSYDVKMKEKGDIPEGYSVSREKKERFSLILESASTNQTSMYLCASTLLQGTDTQYFGPGTRLTVL.

The chain carries TRBV4-1 and TRBJ1-1; D is unresolved. CDR1 is MGHRA, CDR2 YSYEKL, per germline. Trimming left V 0 bases short and J 2 bases short, with 7 bases between. CDR3 length: 14 amino acids. The CDR3 nucleotides are TGCGCCAGCAGCCAAGAGTATAAAAACACTGAAGCTTTCTTT. Amino acid sequence: CASSQEYKNTEAFF.

This clone was seen once. This rearrangement joins TRBV2 to TRBJ2-3; D is undetermined. The length of the CDR3 is 12 residues. Trimming removed 3 bases at V and 4 bases at J, with 5 bases between. The V gene's germline CDR1 is SNHLY and CDR2 FYNNEI. The CDR3 loop reads CASSDFADTQYF. The DNA of the CDR3 is TGTGCCAGCAGTGACTTCGCAGATACGCAGTATTTT.

The chain combines TRBV20-1 with TRBJ2-5; D is perhaps TRBD1 (6 bases). Germline V gives CDR1 DFQATT, CDR2 SNEGSKA (reference sequence). V was clipped by 6 bases and J by 4 bases, with 9 bases between them. The CDR3 covers 11 residues. The CDR3, as DNA: TGCAGTGCGGGGGCAGGAGAGACCCAGTACTTC. It encodes CSAGAGETQYF.

The gene calls are TRBV13 and TRBJ1-3; D is ambiguous. The CDR3 sequence is 14 residues long. Per the germline V gene, CDR1 is PRHDT and CDR2 is FYEKMQ (reference sequence). Between the trimmed V and J ends, which lost 5 bases and 4 bases, there was a span of 12 bases. This CDR3 reads CASSPGMSGNTIYF. For the CDR3, the DNA is TGTGCCAGCAGCCCCGGGATGAGCGGAAACACCATATATTTT.

In the case of this clone: One junction end disagrees with the germline gene, perhaps due to a read error. The V call is TRBV7-9, the J call TRBJ2-1; D is possibly TRBD1 (5 bases). The CDR3 runs 12 residues. The germline CDR1 and CDR2 sequences are SEHNR and FQNEAQ (reference sequence). The CDR3, as DNA: TGTTCCAGCCAGCTAGTAGGGGATGAGCAGTTCTTC. This codes for CSSQLVGDEQFF.